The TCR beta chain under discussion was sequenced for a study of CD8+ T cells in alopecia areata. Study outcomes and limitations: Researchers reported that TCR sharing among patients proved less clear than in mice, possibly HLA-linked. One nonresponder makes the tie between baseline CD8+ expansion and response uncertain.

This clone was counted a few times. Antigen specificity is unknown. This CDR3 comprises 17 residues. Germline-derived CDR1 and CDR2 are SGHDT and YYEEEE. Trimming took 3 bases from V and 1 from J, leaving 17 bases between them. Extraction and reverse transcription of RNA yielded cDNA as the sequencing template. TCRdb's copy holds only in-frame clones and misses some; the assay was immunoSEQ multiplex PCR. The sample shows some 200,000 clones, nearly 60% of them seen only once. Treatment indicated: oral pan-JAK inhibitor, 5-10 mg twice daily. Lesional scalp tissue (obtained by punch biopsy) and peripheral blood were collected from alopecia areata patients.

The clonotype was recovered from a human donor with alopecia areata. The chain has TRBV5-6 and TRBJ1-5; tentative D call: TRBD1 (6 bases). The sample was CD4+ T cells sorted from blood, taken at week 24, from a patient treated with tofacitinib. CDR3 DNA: TGTGCCAGCAGCTACGGGGTCAGGGGTAGGAGCAATCAGCCCCAGCATTTT. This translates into CASSYGVRGRSNQPQHF.